This T cell receptor (beta chain) was recovered during a study of cytomegalovirus exposure and HLA in healthy donors. Study-level points and caveats: A later analysis linked a missense DCLRE1C variant to TCR beta V- and J-gene trimming.

Though probably carrying unrecorded immune exposures, donors were nominally healthy at sampling. Trimming cost V 5 bases and J 4 bases, with 15 bases left between them. This CDR3 spans 15 amino acids. The germline CDR1 and CDR2 sequences are MNHEY and SVGAGI. Primers for the PCR totalled 60 Vbeta and 13 Jbeta. Generated by immunoSEQ multiplex PCR, the TCRdb table keeps only in-frame clones and is missing some. The sample includes over 50,000 clones, roughly 90% of them seen just once. Regarding this clone: No antigen is known for it.

The source material was PBMCs. The receptor was isolated from a man aged 25-40 years in good health and CMV-seropositive. The chain joins TRBV6-5 to TRBJ2-1; the D gene is possibly TRBD2 (6 bases). The CDR3: CASSLRRALYNEQFF. The CDR3, as DNA: TGTGCCAGCAGTCTACGGAGGGCCTTATACAATGAGCAGTTCTTC.